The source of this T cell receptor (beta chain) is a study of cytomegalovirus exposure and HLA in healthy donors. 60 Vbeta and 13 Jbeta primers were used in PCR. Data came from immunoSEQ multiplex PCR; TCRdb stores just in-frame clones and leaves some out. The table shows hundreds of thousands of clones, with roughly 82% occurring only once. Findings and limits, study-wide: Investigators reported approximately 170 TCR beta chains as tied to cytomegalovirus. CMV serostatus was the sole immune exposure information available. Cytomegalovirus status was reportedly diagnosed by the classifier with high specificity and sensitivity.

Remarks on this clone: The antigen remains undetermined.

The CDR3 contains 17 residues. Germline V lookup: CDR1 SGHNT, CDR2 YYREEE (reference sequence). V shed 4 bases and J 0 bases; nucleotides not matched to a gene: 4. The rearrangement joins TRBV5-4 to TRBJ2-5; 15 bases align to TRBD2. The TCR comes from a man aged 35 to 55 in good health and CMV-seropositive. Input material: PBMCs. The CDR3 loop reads CASSPWTSGRDQETQYF. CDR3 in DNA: TGTGCCAGCAGCCCCTGGACTAGCGGGAGGGACCAAGAGACCCAGTACTTC.